This is a list of T cell receptor beta chains from one sample in a study of shared clonotypes between healthy human individuals. Repertoires were generated with immunoSEQ multiplex PCR, while TCRdb's copy carries only in-frame clones and drops some. The data show a few million clones, 93% seen once. The sample taken for sequencing was naive CD8+ T cells from PBMCs. These TCRs come from a man between 18 and 29 years old in good health. Some clones in this sample may be carry-over from other donors' samples. CDR3s include the opening cysteine and the closing phenylalanine or tryptophan. Each record gives: clone size, V gene, D gene, J gene, CDR3 DNA, CDR3 protein. The D gene is left open where the match is weak. Clone size is shown for a subset of rows, as once, few, many or a class of expanded clone.

clone_size: -; v_call: TRBV28; d_call: TRBD1; j_call: TRBJ1-3; cdr3_nt: TGTGCCAGCAGAGTCAGGGGGCTGGTCGGTGGAAACACCATATATTTT; cdr3_aa: CASRVRGLVGGNTIYF
clone_size: once; v_call: TRBV11-2; d_call: -; j_call: TRBJ1-4; cdr3_nt: TGTGCCAGCAGCACGGACGGACGGATTAGAAATGAAAAACTGTTTTTT; cdr3_aa: CASSTDGRIRNEKLFF
clone_size: -; v_call: TRBV5-1; d_call: TRBD2; j_call: TRBJ2-5; cdr3_nt: TGCGCCAGCAGCTTGGCCCCCCCGGGACTAGCTTCCCCTGCCCCCCAAGAGACCCAGTACTTC; cdr3_aa: CASSLAPPGLASPAPQETQYF
clone_size: -; v_call: TRBV27; d_call: -; j_call: TRBJ2-1; cdr3_nt: TGTGCCAGCAGTTTATCTAGAGGGAATGAGCAGTTCTTC; cdr3_aa: CASSLSRGNEQFF
clone_size: -; v_call: TRBV7-8; d_call: -; j_call: TRBJ2-1; cdr3_nt: TGTGCCAGCAGCAATACCGGGACACCATACAATGAGCAGTTCTTC; cdr3_aa: CASSNTGTPYNEQFF
clone_size: -; v_call: TRBV9; d_call: TRBD1; j_call: TRBJ1-1; cdr3_nt: TGTGCCAGCAGCGTGGGGGACAGGGGGCGAGACACTGAAGCTTTCTTT; cdr3_aa: CASSVGDRGRDTEAFF
clone_size: -; v_call: TRBV29-1; d_call: TRBD1; j_call: TRBJ2-7; cdr3_nt: TGCAGCGTGGCCGGGACAGGGGGCTTATACGAGCAGTACTTC; cdr3_aa: CSVAGTGGLYEQYF
clone_size: few; v_call: TRBV7-9; d_call: TRBD1; j_call: TRBJ1-1; cdr3_nt: TGTGCCAGCAGAGCCCCCGGGACAGCAGCTTTCTTT; cdr3_aa: CASRAPGTAAFF
clone_size: -; v_call: TRBV4-1; d_call: -; j_call: TRBJ2-4; cdr3_nt: TGCGCCAGCAGTCCCTTTTCCGGCAGCAGCATTCAGTACTTC; cdr3_aa: CASSPFSGSSIQYF
clone_size: once; v_call: TRBV10-3; d_call: -; j_call: TRBJ2-7; cdr3_nt: TGTGCCATCAGTGAGAAGGGGGGGTACGAGCAGTACTTC; cdr3_aa: CAISEKGGYEQYF
clone_size: -; v_call: TRBV10-3; d_call: TRBD1; j_call: TRBJ2-7; cdr3_nt: TGTGCCACATCGACAGGGATTCCCTACGAGCAGTACTTC; cdr3_aa: CATSTGIPYEQYF
clone_size: -; v_call: TRBV27; d_call: -; j_call: TRBJ2-3; cdr3_nt: TGTGCCAGCAGTTTATGGGGGAGCGCAGATACGCAGTATTTT; cdr3_aa: CASSLWGSADTQYF
clone_size: -; v_call: TRBV13; d_call: -; j_call: TRBJ2-7; cdr3_nt: TGTGCCAGCAGCTTTAGAACGAGGGCCTGGGAGCAGTACTTC; cdr3_aa: CASSFRTRAWEQYF
clone_size: -; v_call: TRBV11-2; d_call: -; j_call: TRBJ1-2; cdr3_nt: TGTGCCAGCAGCTTAGTACGGGGGTCTAACTATGGCTACACCTTC; cdr3_aa: CASSLVRGSNYGYTF